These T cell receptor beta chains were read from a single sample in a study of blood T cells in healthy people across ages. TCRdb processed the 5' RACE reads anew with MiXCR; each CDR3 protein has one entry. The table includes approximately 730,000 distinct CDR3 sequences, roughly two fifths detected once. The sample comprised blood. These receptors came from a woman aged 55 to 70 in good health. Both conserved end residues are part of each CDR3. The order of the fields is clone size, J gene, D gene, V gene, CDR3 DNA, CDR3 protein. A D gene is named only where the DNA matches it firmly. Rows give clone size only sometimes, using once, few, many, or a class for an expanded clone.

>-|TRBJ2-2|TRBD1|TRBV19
TGTGCCAGTAGTATTCCCCTGACAGGGATAAACACCGGGGAGCTGTTTTTT
CASSIPLTGINTGELFF
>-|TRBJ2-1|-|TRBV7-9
TGTGCCAGCAGCGCCCCCCAGCACAATGAGCAGTTCTTC
CASSAPQHNEQFF
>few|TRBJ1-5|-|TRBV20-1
TGCAGTGCTAGTGGCCAGAACAATCAGCCCCAGCATTTT
CSASGQNNQPQHF
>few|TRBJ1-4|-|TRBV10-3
TGTGCCGCCCAGTCTTCAACTAATGAAAAACTGTTTTTT
CAAQSSTNEKLFF
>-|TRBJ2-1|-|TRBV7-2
TGTGCCAGCACCCCACAATACAATGAGCAGTTCTTC
CASTPQYNEQFF
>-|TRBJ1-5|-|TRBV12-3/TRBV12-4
TGTGCCAGCAGTAAACGGGATCAGCCCCAGCATTTT
CASSKRDQPQHF
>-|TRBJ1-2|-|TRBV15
TGTGCCACCAGCAGAGATTCGGGGTCCTCCTATGGCTACACCTTC
CATSRDSGSSYGYTF
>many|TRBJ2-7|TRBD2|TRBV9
TGTGCCAGCAGCCCGGGGACTAGCGGGGCCTCCTACGAGCAGTACTTC
CASSPGTSGASYEQYF
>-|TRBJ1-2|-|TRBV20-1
TGCAGTGCCACCGGCGGGGTTAACTATGGCTACACCTTC
CSATGGVNYGYTF
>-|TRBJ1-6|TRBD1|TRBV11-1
TGTGCCAGCAGCTTACGTGTGGGACAGGGGGCATCACCCCTCCACTTT
CASSLRVGQGASPLHF
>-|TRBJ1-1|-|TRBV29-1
TGCAGCGTTAGCGCGACAGCGGACGAAGCTTTCTTT
CSVSATADEAFF
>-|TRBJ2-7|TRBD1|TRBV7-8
TGTGCCAGCAGCCTCGGCACCGGGACAGGGGATTCCTACGAGCAGTACTTC
CASSLGTGTGDSYEQYF
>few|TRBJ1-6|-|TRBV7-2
TGTGCCAGCAGCTCCCTCATGGGAAATTCACCCCTCCACTTT
CASSSLMGNSPLHF